One T cell receptor (beta chain) is described in this entry. How the authors handled the data: Amplification of reference gene primers was used by the study to estimate nucleated cell counts. TCRdb keeps only in-frame clones here, not all; method: immunoSEQ multiplex PCR. V, J and clone size derive from that table, while D and trimming were established from the DNA sequence. The profile shows some 140,000 clones, 84% of them singletons. The CDR3 runs 17 residues. Trimming at V came to 1 base and at J to 2 bases, leaving 7 bases not matched to a gene. Germline values: CDR1 SGHAT, CDR2 FQNNGV. The sample is drawn from a study of blood T cell repertoires in COVID-19. About the research overall: From the United States, Italy and Spain came samples of acute and convalescent COVID-19. Sample material is recorded as cDNA or gDNA derived from T cells, B-cell-depleted T cells, or PBMCs.

Sequenced input: peripheral blood. This clonotype originated in a man aged 55 to 70 with acute or convalescent COVID-19. The chain links TRBV11-2 to TRBJ2-3; 9 positions agree with TRBD1. The CDR3 coding sequence is TGTGCCAGCAGCTTAGTACCGGGACAGGGCTACACAGATACGCAGTATTTT. Protein sequence: CASSLVPGQGYTDTQYF.